This TCR beta chain was captured in a study of T cells after yellow fever vaccination. On the study more broadly: It was SMART-Seq v4 Ultra Low Input that prepared the fractions with low cell numbers. Points from the study as a whole: Abundant contaminating clonotypes from the bulk population could appear in FACS-sorted repertoires.

The ends were cut back, 11 bases at V and 2 bases at J, with 15 bases in the middle. This CDR3 is 13 amino acids long. Germline V lookup: CDR1 ENHRY, CDR2 SYGVKD. TCRdb analysed the 5' RACE reads with MiXCR anew, one entry per CDR3 protein. The sample has about 400,000 distinct CDR3 sequences, 6.2% seen once. Notes on this clonotype: Its antigen is as yet unknown.

The chain combines TRBV10-3 with TRBJ2-5; possible D gene TRBD2, 6 bases. Sample: PBMCs, taken 5 days after the yellow fever booster vaccination. This TCR was recovered from a man under 40 who received the YFV17D yellow fever vaccine. The CDR3 is CASQTGLQETQYF. As DNA, the CDR3 is TGTGCCTCACAGACGGGACTTCAAGAGACCCAGTACTTC.